One sample yielded the 21 T cell receptor beta chains listed below, sequenced in a study of vaccination and CD4 T cells after COVID-19. The treatment: 10-day PBMC culture with coronavirus spike peptide pools or control peptides (ViraFEST assay). These receptors have no identified antigens. Once obtained from cultured CD4+ T cells, the DNA was sequenced using the Oncomine TCR Beta short-read assay. TCRdb redid the calling of the PCR reads with MiXCR, one entry per CDR3 protein. The sample has 13,000 or so distinct CDR3 sequences; around half are singletons. Specimen: CD4+ T cells from blood, cultured in vitro. The receptors originated from a human donor who had recovered from COVID-19.

This rearrangement joins TRBV4-3 to TRBJ2-3; D unclear. The germline V gene encodes CDR1 LGHNA and CDR2 YSLEER. V was pared by 0 bases and J by 10 bases, with 17 bases between. The CDR3 length is 15 residues. CDR3 region: CASSQDRLGPASQYF. In DNA form, the CDR3 reads TGCGCCAGCAGCCAAGACAGGCTAGGGCCCGCTTCGCAGTATTTT.

The genes are TRBV28 and TRBJ1-2, with D maybe TRBD1 (6 bases). The CDR3 is 13 amino acids. Deletions cut 3 bases from V and 5 bases from J, with 10 bases between. The V gene's germline CDR1 is MDHEN and CDR2 SYDVKM. The CDR3 sequence: CASSLVRGYGYTF. CDR3 nucleotides: TGTGCCAGCAGTTTGGTAAGGGGGTATGGCTACACCTTC.

This clonotype has more than one count but fewer than ten. V usage is TRBV7-2 and J usage is TRBJ1-2; D gene unclear. Germline loops: CDR1 SGHTA, CDR2 FQGNSA. The V gene lost 5 bases and the J gene lost 6 bases, with 19 bases spanning the gap. This CDR3 has 15 amino acids. CDR3 amino acids: CASSGLTRGSDGYTF. In nucleotides, the CDR3 is TGTGCCAGCAGCGGTCTGACCCGCGGGAGCGATGGCTACACCTTC.

Only a few counts were recorded for this clonotype. The rearrangement joins TRBV28 to TRBJ1-5; a weak D match, TRBD1 (6 bases). The CDR3 sequence is 15 residues long. Trimming removed 6 bases at V and 7 bases at J, with 19 bases between. Germline CDR1 and CDR2: MDHEN and SYDVKM. The CDR3 protein is CASRALRGASQPQHF. CDR3 in DNA: TGTGCCAGCAGAGCTTTGCGGGGGGCGAGCCAGCCCCAGCATTTT.

Only a few counts were recorded for this clonotype. The rearrangement joins TRBV11-3 to TRBJ2-3; D tentatively fits TRBD1 or TRBD2 (5 bases each). Trimming took off 5 bases at V and 6 bases at J, with 12 bases between the two ends. The CDR3 has 13 residues. Germline-derived CDR1 and CDR2 are SGHNT and YENEEA. CDR3 amino acids: CASSPGTADTQYF. The CDR3 DNA reads TGTGCCAGCAGCCCCGGGACCGCGGATACGCAGTATTTT.

V gene TRBV5-1 combines with J gene TRBJ1-2; 7 nucleotides agree with TRBD1. The CDR3 length is 14 residues. With 0 bases clipped from V and 4 bases from J, the junction kept 3 bases outside the gene matches. Germline V CDR1 and CDR2: SGHRS, YFSETQ. The CDR3: CASSLDTGAYGYTF. DNA of the CDR3: TGCGCCAGCAGCTTGGATACAGGGGCCTATGGCTACACCTTC.

The gene calls are TRBV7-9 and TRBJ1-1, with D hard to call. The CDR3 consists of 14 residues. V dropped 4 bases and J dropped 1 base, with 10 bases sitting between them. Germline values: CDR1 SEHNR, CDR2 FQNEAQ (reference sequence). As DNA, the CDR3 is TGTGCCAGCAGCTCACCACCCGAGAACACTGAAGCTTTCTTT. Its protein product is CASSSPPENTEAFF.

There are a few counts of this clonotype. This chain connects TRBV7-2 to TRBJ1-2, with 8 bases matching TRBD1. Germline V lookup: CDR1 SGHTA, CDR2 FQGNSA. This CDR3 is 15 amino acids long. Germline trimming cut 5 bases from V and 0 bases from J; bases unmatched to any gene: 5. The CDR3 region is CASSVGQAANYGYTF. The CDR3 bases are TGTGCCAGCAGCGTGGGACAGGCCGCTAACTATGGCTACACCTTC. The full variable domain, in which reference TRBV7-2 and TRBJ1-2 provide the parts outside the CDR3, is GAGVSQSPSNKVTEKGKDVELRCDPISGHTALYWYRQSLGQGLEFLIYFQGNSAPDKSGLPSDRFSAERTGGSVSTLTIQRTQQEDSAVYLCASSVGQAANYGYTFGSGTRLTVV.

CDR3 in amino acids: CASGQPGQGHEQYF. Written as DNA, the CDR3 is TGTGCCAGCGGTCAACCGGGACAGGGGCACGAGCAGTACTTC. The chain links TRBV21-1 to TRBJ2-7; TRBD1 is taken as the D call from the table, unchecked against the DNA. TRBV21-1 is designated a pseudogene. This CDR3 is 14 amino acids long.

This clonotype showed up just a few times. This chain joins TRBV15 and TRBJ1-5; D may be TRBD1 (5 bases). The CDR3 totals 15 residues. Trimming took off 2 bases at V and 7 bases at J, with 15 bases between the two ends. Per germline, CDR1 LNHNV and CDR2 YYDKDF (reference sequence). The chain's CDR3 is CATSRYQGLGQPQHF. The CDR3 bases are TGTGCCACCAGCAGATATCAGGGACTAGGACAGCCCCAGCATTTT.

The rearrangement links TRBV7-9 to TRBJ2-2; the match to TRBD2 covers 11 bases. This CDR3 has 19 residues. Germline lookup yields CDR1 SEHNR and CDR2 FQNEAQ (reference sequence). V was pared by 11 bases and J by 2 bases, with 19 bases of the junction left unmatched. The DNA for the CDR3 is TGTGCCGGACAAGGTCGGTTGGCTAGCGGGAGGCGAAACACCGGGGAGCTGTTTTTT. This gives the protein CAGQGRLASGRRNTGELFF. The whole variable domain, remainder taken from reference TRBV7-9 and TRBJ2-2, is DTGVSQNPRHKITKRGQNVTFRCDPISEHNRLYWYRQTLGQGPEFLTYFQNEAQLEKSRLLSDRFSAERPKGSFSTLEIQRTEQGDSAMYLCAGQGRLASGRRNTGELFFGEGSRLTVL.

The V and J genes are TRBV20-1 and TRBJ2-1, with unresolved D. V lost 1 base to trimming and J lost 1 base, with 8 bases between them. The CDR3 contains 14 residues. CDR1 DFQATT and CDR2 SNEGSKA come from the germline V gene (reference sequence). In nucleotides, the CDR3 is TGCAGTGCTAGAGGACGGCTTTCCTACAATGAGCAGTTCTTC. Protein: CSARGRLSYNEQFF.

The chain couples TRBV7-9 to TRBJ2-3, with no clear D. The CDR3 runs 12 residues. V lost 3 bases to trimming and J lost 0 bases, with 1 base between them. The V gene's germline CDR1 is SEHNR and CDR2 FQNEAQ (reference sequence). The CDR3 protein is CASSFSTDTQYF. DNA for the CDR3: TGTGCCAGCAGCTTCAGCACAGATACGCAGTATTTT.

This clonotype was counted between two and nine times. The rearrangement uses TRBV20-1 and TRBJ2-5; 7 nucleotides agree with TRBD2. Trimming removed 0 bases from V and 7 bases from J; junction bases left unmatched: 8. This CDR3 has 14 amino acids. Germline assignment: CDR1 DFQATT and CDR2 SNEGSKA (reference sequence). In DNA form, the CDR3 reads TGCAGTGCTAGAGAAAGAACTAGCGATGGGACCCAGTACTTC. Amino acids: CSARERTSDGTQYF.

This rearrangement joins TRBV7-2 to TRBJ1-2, with D possibly TRBD1 on 5 matching bases. V was shortened by 6 bases and J by 3 bases, with 14 bases between the two germline ends. The CDR3 is 14 amino acids. CDR1 SGHTA and CDR2 FQGNSA come from the germline V gene. In DNA form, the CDR3 reads TGTGCCAGCAGTCCGAGGGGAGGGGACTATGGCTACACCTTC. It is translated as CASSPRGGDYGYTF.

The V gene is TRBV10-1, the J gene TRBJ2-3; TRBD1 matches 8 bases. Trimming took 9 bases from V and 2 from J; bases not matched to a gene: 10. The CDR3 has 15 amino acids. From germline, CDR1 is WNHNN and CDR2 SYGVQD (reference sequence). CDR3 region: CARPSGQEFTDTQYF. CDR3 nucleotide sequence: TGCGCCAGGCCCTCGGGACAGGAATTCACAGATACGCAGTATTTT.

The CDR3 sequence is CAISEEGTGRLAGNTIYF. Here the CDR3 DNA reads TGTGCCATCAGTGAGGAAGGGACAGGGCGCCTCGCTGGAAACACCATATATTTT. The chain couples TRBV10-3 to TRBJ1-3; 9 bases are a match to TRBD1. CDR1 ENHRY and CDR2 SYGVKD come from the germline V gene. The CDR3 runs 18 residues. With 2 bases clipped from V and 2 bases from J, the junction kept 10 bases outside the gene matches.

V gene TRBV6-1 combines with J gene TRBJ2-3; tentative D call: TRBD1 (6 bases). Germline V gene lookup returns CDR1 MNHNS and CDR2 SASEGT. This CDR3 contains 14 residues. Trimming took off 7 bases at V and 6 bases at J, with 17 bases between the two ends. CDR3 region: CASKGDNLKDTQYF. In DNA form, the CDR3 reads TGTGCCAGCAAGGGGGACAACCTCAAGGATACGCAGTATTTT.

The chain joins TRBV11-3 to TRBJ2-5; TRBD2 aligns across 7 bases. Losses at the gene ends were 1 base for V and 0 bases for J; bases not matched to a gene: 8. Germline V lookup: CDR1 SGHNT, CDR2 YENEEA. The CDR3 runs 17 residues. In DNA, the CDR3 is TGTGCCAGCAGCTTAGGTCGGACTAGGAGGTACCAAGAGACCCAGTACTTC. Protein: CASSLGRTRRYQETQYF.

This clonotype was observed a handful of times. The chain uses TRBV20-1 and TRBJ1-6; maybe TRBD1 (5 bases). Germline V lookup: CDR1 DFQATT, CDR2 SNEGSKA (reference sequence). This CDR3 comprises 15 residues. Trimming took off 3 bases at V and 7 bases at J, with 16 bases between the two ends. CDR3 residues: CSASPPRDGNSPLHF. As DNA, the CDR3 is TGCAGTGCTAGCCCTCCCAGGGATGGGAATTCACCCCTCCACTTT.

As DNA, the CDR3 is TGTGCCATCAGTGAGACACTTCTAGGTTCTCAGCCCCAGCATTTT. Protein product: CAISETLLGSQPQHF. The chain links TRBV10-3 to TRBJ1-5; no clear D. The V end lost 2 bases, the J end lost 6 bases, and 14 bases lay between the germline ends. The CDR3 spans 15 residues. CDR1 ENHRY and CDR2 SYGVKD come from the germline V gene.